The clone carrying this T cell receptor (beta chain) was seen ten or more times. This specimen comes from a study of CD8+CD57+ T cells in acquired aplastic anemia. The CDR3 contains 14 residues. The germline V gene has CDR1 MNHNY and CDR2 SVGAGI (reference sequence). V lost 4 bases to trimming and J lost 2 bases; unmatched junction nucleotides: 4. The template for TCR beta VDJ and CDR3 sequence profiling was genomic DNA. TCRdb redid the calling of the reads with MiXCR, one entry per CDR3 protein. The table shows 180,000 or so distinct CDR3 sequences, with 48% occurring only once. Patients chosen for sequencing had CD8+CD57+ cells that had expanded, as shown by flow cytometry.

This TCR derives from a human donor with aplastic anemia. V and J are TRBV6-6 and TRBJ2-7, with 8 bases fitting TRBD2. The sequencing sample was made of sorted CD4+, CD8+, or CD8+CD57+ T cells (not recorded which) from PBMCs. This CDR3 is CASSLAGITYEQYF. The CDR3 bases are TGTGCCAGCAGTTTAGCGGGAATAACCTACGAGCAGTACTTC.